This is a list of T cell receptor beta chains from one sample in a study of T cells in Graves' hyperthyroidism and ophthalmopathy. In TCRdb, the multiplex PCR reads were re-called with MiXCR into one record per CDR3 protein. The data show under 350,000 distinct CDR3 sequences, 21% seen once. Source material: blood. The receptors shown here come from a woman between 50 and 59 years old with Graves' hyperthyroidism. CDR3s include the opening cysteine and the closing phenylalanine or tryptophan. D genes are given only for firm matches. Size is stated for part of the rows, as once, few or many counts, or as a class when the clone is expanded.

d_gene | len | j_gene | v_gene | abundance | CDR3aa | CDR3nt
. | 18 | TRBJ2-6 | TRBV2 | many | CASSLQGKSISGANVLTF | TGTGCCAGCAGTTTGCAGGGGAAATCAATCTCTGGGGCCAACGTCCTGACTTTC
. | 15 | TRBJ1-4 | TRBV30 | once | CAWSVSGRATEKLFF | TGTGCCTGGAGTGTATCGGGCAGGGCGACTGAAAAACTGTTTTTT
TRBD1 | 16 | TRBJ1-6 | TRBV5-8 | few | CASSSGTGTYNSPLHF | TGTGCCAGCAGCTCCGGGACAGGGACGTATAATTCACCCCTCCACTTT
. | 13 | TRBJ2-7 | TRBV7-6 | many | CASSSPSGYEQYF | TGTGCCAGCAGTTCCCCGTCCGGGTACGAGCAGTACTTC
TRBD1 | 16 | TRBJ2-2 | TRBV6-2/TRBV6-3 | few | CASSQTGTGRNGELFF | TGTGCCAGCAGTCAAACGGGGACAGGGAGGAACGGGGAGCTGTTTTTT
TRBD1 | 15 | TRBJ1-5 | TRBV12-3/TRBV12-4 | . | CASSFRQGRVQPQHF | TGTGCCAGCAGTTTCCGACAGGGGCGAGTTCAGCCCCAGCATTTT
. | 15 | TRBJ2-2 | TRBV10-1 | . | CASSSAEYGTGELFF | TGCGCCAGCTCCAGTGCCGAGTATGGCACCGGGGAGCTGTTTTTT
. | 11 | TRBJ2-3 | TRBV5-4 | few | CASSKGDTQYF | TGTGCCAGCAGCAAAGGAGATACGCAGTATTTT
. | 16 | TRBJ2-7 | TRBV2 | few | CASSALLVRSPIEQYF | TGTGCCAGCAGTGCCTTGTTGGTTAGGTCTCCCATCGAGCAGTACTTC
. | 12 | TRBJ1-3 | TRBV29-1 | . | CSVKLLGNTIYF | TGCAGCGTTAAACTCTTAGGAAACACCATATATTTT
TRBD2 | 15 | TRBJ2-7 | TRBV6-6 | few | CASSYSAGGSYEQYF | TGTGCCAGCAGTTACTCTGCGGGAGGATCCTACGAGCAGTACTTC
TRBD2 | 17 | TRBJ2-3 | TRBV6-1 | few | CASKYGLISGGTDTQYF | TGTGCCAGCAAGTATGGGCTTATTAGCGGGGGCACAGATACGCAGTATTTT
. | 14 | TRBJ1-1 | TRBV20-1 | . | CSAPGQGQGTEAFF | TGCAGTGCTCCGGGGCAGGGACAAGGCACTGAAGCTTTCTTT
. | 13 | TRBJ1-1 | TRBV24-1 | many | CATSGDENTEAFF | TGTGCCACCAGTGGAGACGAGAACACTGAAGCTTTCTTT
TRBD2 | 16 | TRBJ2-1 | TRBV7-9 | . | CASSLARAGVTNEQFF | TGTGCCAGCAGCTTAGCGAGAGCGGGGGTTACTAATGAGCAGTTCTTC
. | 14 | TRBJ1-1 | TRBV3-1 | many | CASSPSASNTEAFF | TGTGCCAGCAGCCCCAGTGCGTCGAACACTGAAGCTTTCTTT
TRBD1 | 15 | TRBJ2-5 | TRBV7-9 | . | CASSLGDRPQETQYF | TGTGCCAGCAGCTTAGGGGACAGGCCGCAAGAGACCCAGTACTTC
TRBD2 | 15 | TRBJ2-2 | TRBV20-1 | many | CSATTSGRPTGELFF | TGCAGTGCCACCACTAGCGGGAGACCCACCGGGGAGCTGTTTTTT
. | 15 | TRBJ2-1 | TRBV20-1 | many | CSARRAGTRVNEQFF | TGCAGTGCTAGAAGGGCCGGGACACGGGTAAATGAGCAGTTCTTC
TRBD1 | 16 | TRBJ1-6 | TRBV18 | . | CASSPGQSSYNSPLHF | TGTGCCAGCTCGCCGGGACAGAGCTCCTATAATTCACCCCTCCACTTT
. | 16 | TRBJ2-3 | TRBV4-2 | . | CASSTSSGFSTDTQYF | TGTGCCAGCAGTACCTCTAGTGGTTTTAGCACAGATACGCAGTATTTT
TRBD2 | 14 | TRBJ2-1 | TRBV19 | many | CASSPRTSWNEQFF | TGTGCCAGTAGTCCCCGGACTAGCTGGAATGAGCAGTTCTTC
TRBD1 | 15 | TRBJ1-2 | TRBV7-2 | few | CASSSATGWSYGYTF | TGTGCCAGCAGCTCGGCGACAGGGTGGAGCTATGGCTACACCTTC
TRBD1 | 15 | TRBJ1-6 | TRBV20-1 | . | CSADPRRGLNSPLHF | TGCAGTGCTGACCCCAGGAGGGGGCTTAATTCACCCCTCCACTTT
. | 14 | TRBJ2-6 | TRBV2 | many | CASNALSGANVLTF | TGTGCCAGCAATGCCCTCTCTGGGGCCAACGTCCTGACTTTC
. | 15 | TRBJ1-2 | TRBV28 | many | CASSPTGRIDYGYTF | TGTGCCAGCAGTCCTACAGGGAGAATAGACTATGGCTACACCTTC
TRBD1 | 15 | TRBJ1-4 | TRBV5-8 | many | CASSQVLTGREKLFF | TGTGCCAGCAGTCAAGTCCTGACAGGGCGGGAAAAACTGTTTTTT
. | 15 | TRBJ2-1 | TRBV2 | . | CASNEGDIPYNEQFF | TGTGCCAGCAATGAAGGGGATATCCCCTACAATGAGCAGTTCTTC
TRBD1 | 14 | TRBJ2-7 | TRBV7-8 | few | CASSWTTGGYEQYF | TGTGCCAGCAGCTGGACGACAGGGGGCTACGAGCAGTACTTC
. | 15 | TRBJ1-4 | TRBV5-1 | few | CASSLAGTETRKLFF | TGCGCCAGCAGCTTGGCCGGGACCGAAACGAGGAAACTGTTTTTT
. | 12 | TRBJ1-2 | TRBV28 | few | CASSKVLYGYTF | TGTGCCAGCAGCAAAGTATTATATGGCTACACCTTC
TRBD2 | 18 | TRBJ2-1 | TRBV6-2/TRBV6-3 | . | CASSYVGSREAIYNEQFF | TGTGCCAGCAGTTACGTTGGTTCGCGGGAGGCCATATACAATGAGCAGTTCTTC
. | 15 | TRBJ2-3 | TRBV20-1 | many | CSASSARGATDTQYF | TGCAGTGCTAGCTCCGCCCGGGGCGCAACAGATACGCAGTATTTT
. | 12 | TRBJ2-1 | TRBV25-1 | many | CASSTEVHEQFF | TGTGCCAGCAGTACCGAAGTACATGAGCAGTTCTTC
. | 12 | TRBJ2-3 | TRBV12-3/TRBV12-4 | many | CASSLDRPTQYF | TGTGCCAGCAGTTTAGACAGGCCTACGCAGTATTTT
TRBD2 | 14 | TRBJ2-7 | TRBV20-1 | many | CSASSSGGLYEQYF | TGCAGTGCTTCCTCTAGCGGGGGCCTTTACGAGCAGTACTTC
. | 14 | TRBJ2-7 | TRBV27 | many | CASSPWKGDYEQYF | TGTGCCAGCAGTCCATGGAAGGGAGACTACGAGCAGTACTTC
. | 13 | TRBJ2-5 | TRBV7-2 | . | CASSFGGRETRYF | TGTGCCAGCAGCTTCGGGGGGCGAGAGACCCGGTACTTC
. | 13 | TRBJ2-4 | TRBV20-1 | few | CSVRQPSKNIQYF | TGCAGTGTAAGACAGCCTTCCAAAAACATTCAGTACTTC
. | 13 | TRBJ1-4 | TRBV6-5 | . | CASSYGQGEKLFF | TGTGCCAGCAGTTACGGACAAGGTGAAAAACTGTTTTTT
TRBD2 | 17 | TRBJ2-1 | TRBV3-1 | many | CASSQDDRTSGLNEQFF | TGTGCCAGCAGCCAAGATGATCGGACTAGCGGCCTCAATGAGCAGTTCTTC
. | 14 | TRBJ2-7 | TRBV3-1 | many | CASSQDLGSYEQYF | TGTGCCAGCAGCCAAGACCTGGGGTCCTACGAGCAGTACTTC